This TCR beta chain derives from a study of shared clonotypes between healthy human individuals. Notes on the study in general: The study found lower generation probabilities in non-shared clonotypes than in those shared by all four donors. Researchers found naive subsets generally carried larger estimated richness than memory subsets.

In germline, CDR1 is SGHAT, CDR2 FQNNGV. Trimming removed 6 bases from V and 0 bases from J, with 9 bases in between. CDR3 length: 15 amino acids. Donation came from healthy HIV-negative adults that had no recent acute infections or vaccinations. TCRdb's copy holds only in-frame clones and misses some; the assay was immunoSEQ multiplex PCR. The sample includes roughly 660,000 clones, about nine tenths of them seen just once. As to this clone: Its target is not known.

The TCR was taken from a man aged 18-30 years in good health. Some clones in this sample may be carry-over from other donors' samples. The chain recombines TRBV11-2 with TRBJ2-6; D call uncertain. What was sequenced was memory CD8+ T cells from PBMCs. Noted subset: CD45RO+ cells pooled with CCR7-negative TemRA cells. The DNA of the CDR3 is TGTGCCAGCAGATCTCAAACCTCTGGGGCCAACGTCCTGACTTTC. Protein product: CASRSQTSGANVLTF.